One and the same sample provided the 16 T cell receptor beta chains below, sequenced in a study of post-analysis software for immune sequencing data. General study findings and limits: Four or five TRBV segments were more frequent in patients than controls; TRBV5-6, TRBV5-1 and TRBV20-1 belonged to this group.

The TCR beta cDNA libraries carried unique molecular identifiers. TCRdb used MiXCR to reprocess the PCR reads, holding one entry per CDR3 protein. Of 450,000 to 700,000 distinct CDR3 sequences in the sample, 40% to 50% were seen once. These TCRs' antigens remain unknown. Source material: blood. The receptors originated from a girl between 5 and 17 years old with multiple sclerosis.

The table lists this clonotype with a few counts. This sequence joins TRBV9 and TRBJ2-7, with a weak D call TRBD2 (6 bases). CDR1 and CDR2 from the germline V gene are SGDLS and YYNGEE. This CDR3 is 15 amino acids long. V lost 3 bases to trimming and J lost 7 bases, with 20 bases between them. The CDR3 loop is CASSAVGGGVREQYF. The CDR3 region has the DNA TGTGCCAGCAGCGCTGTCGGAGGCGGGGTGAGGGAGCAGTACTTC.

In this sample, this clonotype turned up a few times. The chain uses TRBV29-1 and TRBJ2-5, with D hard to call. Germline CDR1 SQVTM, CDR2 ANQGSEA. V lost 7 bases to trimming and J lost 4 bases, with 16 bases between them. There are 13 residues in the CDR3. CDR3 region: CSAGLRTRETQYF. DNA of the CDR3: TGCAGCGCCGGGTTGAGGACGCGAGAGACCCAGTACTTC.

The CDR3 bases are TGTGCCACCAGCTTAGGGGGACTAGCGGGGGATGAGCAGTTCTTC. This gives the protein CATSLGGLAGDEQFF. This chain joins TRBV15 and TRBJ2-1; the match to TRBD2 covers 14 bases. V shed 5 bases, J shed 8 bases, and the junction held 5 bases outside the gene matches. Germline CDR1 LNHNV, CDR2 YYDKDF (reference sequence). The CDR3 runs 15 residues.

The chain uses TRBV7-9 and TRBJ2-5, with D perhaps TRBD2 (6 bases). Germline V lookup: CDR1 SEHNR, CDR2 FQNEAQ (reference sequence). This CDR3 is built from 14 residues. With 9 bases removed from V and 2 bases from J, the gap between germline ends came to 16 bases. The CDR3 coding sequence is TGTGCCAGTAGCGCCCCTCTAGCGCAAGAGACCCAGTACTTC. Its protein product is CASSAPLAQETQYF.

V and J are TRBV7-8 and TRBJ1-2, with D possibly matching TRBD1 (6 bases). The V gene's germline CDR1 is SGHVS and CDR2 FQNEAQ. V was trimmed by 1 base and J by 1 base, leaving 10 bases between them. The CDR3 has 15 amino acids. The chain's CDR3 is CASSLGAGDNYGYTF. CDR3 DNA: TGTGCCAGCAGCTTAGGGGCAGGGGATAACTATGGCTACACCTTC. Variable domain in full (rest from reference TRBV7-8 and TRBJ1-2): GAGVSQSPRYKVAKRGQDVALRCDPISGHVSLFWYQQALGQGPEFLTYFQNEAQLDKSGLPSDRFFAERPEGSVSTLKIQRTQQEDSAVYLCASSLGAGDNYGYTFGSGTRLTVV.

The rearrangement joins TRBV7-8 to TRBJ2-5, with D uncertain. CDR1 is SGHVS and CDR2 is FQNEAQ in the germline V gene. Trimming removed 1 base at V and 3 bases at J, with 18 bases between. CDR3 length: 17 residues. The CDR3 region has the DNA TGTGCCAGCAGCTTAGGTTATGGACGGGCCAAGGAAGAGACCCAGTACTTC. Protein product: CASSLGYGRAKEETQYF.

The chain recombines TRBV7-9 with TRBJ2-3; TRBD2 might be the D (5 bases). The germline V gene encodes CDR1 SEHNR and CDR2 FQNEAQ (reference sequence). V was pared by 5 bases and J by 1 base, with 19 bases between. This CDR3 contains 17 residues. CDR3 sequence (DNA): TGTGCCAGCAGCCCCCGGGGAGCGAACTGGGGCACAGATACGCAGTATTTT. Amino acids: CASSPRGANWGTDTQYF.

This chain connects TRBV11-3 to TRBJ2-5; TRBD2 might be the D (6 bases). This CDR3 contains 15 residues. The V gene lost 4 bases and the J gene lost 1 base, with 13 bases spanning the gap. Germline-derived CDR1 and CDR2 are SGHNT and YENEEA. CDR3 in amino acids: CASSSSGESQETQYF. CDR3 coding DNA: TGTGCCAGCAGCTCCTCGGGGGAGAGCCAAGAGACCCAGTACTTC.

This clonotype was seen a handful of times. J is TRBJ2-1 and V is TRBV10-2; 7 bases line up with TRBD2. Germline assignment: CDR1 WSHSY and CDR2 SAAADI. This CDR3 has 15 residues. V was clipped by 6 bases and J by 4 bases; unmatched bases: 9. In DNA form, the CDR3 reads TGCGCCAGCAGAGCCTTAGCGGGCACTTACAATGAGCAGTTCTTC. Translating it yields CASRALAGTYNEQFF.

This clonotype turned up a few times. The chain employs TRBV5-1 and TRBJ2-7, with D uncertain. CDR1 is SGHRS and CDR2 is YFSETQ in the germline V gene. Trimming left V 1 base short and J 6 bases short, with 14 bases between. This CDR3 comprises 14 residues. Written as DNA, the CDR3 is TGCGCCAGCAGCTTGAAGGGCAGCGTCCCCGAGCAGTACTTC. It specifies CASSLKGSVPEQYF.

This clonotype has just one count. The chain couples TRBV5-6 to TRBJ2-7; tentative D call: TRBD2 (7 bases). There are 14 residues in the CDR3. V was trimmed by 6 bases and J by 7 bases, leaving 20 bases between them. In germline, CDR1 is SGHDT, CDR2 YYEEEE. The CDR3 is CASTRWAGADEQYF. The DNA for the CDR3 is TGTGCCAGCACCCGGTGGGCGGGGGCAGATGAGCAGTACTTC.

CDR3 protein: CASSLSLAGSLSRHEQYF. The CDR3 nucleotides read TGCGCCAGCAGCCTCTCCTTAGCGGGAAGCTTGTCACGGCACGAGCAGTACTTC. This chain connects TRBV5-1 to TRBJ2-4; the match to TRBD2 covers 8 bases. TRBJ2-7 matches the DNA end more closely, so the J call is doubtful. Per germline, CDR1 SGHRS and CDR2 YFSETQ. The CDR3 extends over 18 amino acids.

The CDR3 DNA reads TGTGCCATCAGGGAGGGACAGGGCGGTCGGTACGAGCAGTACTTC. As protein: CAIREGQGGRYEQYF. The chain has TRBV10-3 and TRBJ2-5; 9 bases map to TRBD1. The J call may be wrong; the DNA end is better matched by TRBJ2-7. The CDR3 is made up of 15 amino acids. Germline CDR1 and CDR2: ENHRY and SYGVKD.

This clonotype appeared a few times. The chain joins TRBV12-3 or TRBV12-4 to TRBJ2-3; TRBD2 aligns across 8 bases. With V trimmed by 4 bases and J by 10 bases, 4 bases remained unmatched. CDR3 length: 12 residues. CDR3 DNA: TGTGCCAGCAGTTCGAGCGGGAGATCGCAGTATTTT. Translation gives CASSSSGRSQYF.

The chain recombines TRBV29-1 with TRBJ1-1; no reliable D call. There are 11 residues in the CDR3. Germline CDR1 is SQVTM and CDR2 is ANQGSEA. V was shortened by 4 bases and J by 10 bases, with 13 bases between the two germline ends. CDR3 in DNA: TGCAGCGTTGTCGGGTGGACCGGAGCTTTCTTT. Protein sequence: CSVVGWTGAFF.

V gene TRBV5-1 combines with J gene TRBJ2-7; weak D call: TRBD1 (6 bases). V was clipped by 2 bases and J by 0 bases, with 18 bases between them. The V gene's germline CDR1 is SGHRS and CDR2 YFSETQ. The CDR3 is made up of 17 amino acids. The CDR3 sequence is CASSFYSGSDSSYEQYF. In DNA form, the CDR3 reads TGCGCCAGCAGCTTTTATTCCGGGTCGGACAGCTCCTACGAGCAGTACTTC.